The T cell receptor beta chain under discussion was sequenced for a study of T cells in localized non-small cell lung cancer. General study points: Detection in adjacent lung was observed for a median around 50 of the top 100 tumor clones. Adjacent uninvolved lung had the highest clonality, suggesting focused antigen responses. Elevated blood T cell density was associated with longer overall survival.

Repertoires were generated with immunoSEQ multiplex PCR, while TCRdb's copy carries only in-frame clones and drops some. The sample has about 23,000 clones, 85% to 90% seen once. With respect to this clone: Its target is not known.

CDR1 and CDR2 from the germline V gene are SGHRS and YFSETQ. Trimming removed 4 bases at V and 2 bases at J, with 16 bases between. The length of the CDR3 is 15 residues. Sequences were derived from peripheral blood, sampled before any cancer treatment. This chain uses TRBV5-1 with TRBJ2-7; perhaps TRBD1 as D (5 bases). The TCR comes from a woman aged 35 to 70 with stage I lung adenocarcinoma. DNA of the CDR3: TGCGCCAGCAGCCCATCCGTGGACAACCCCTACGAGCAGTACTTC. Its translation is CASSPSVDNPYEQYF.